What follows are 20 T cell receptor beta chains derived from one specimen sequenced in a study of blood T cell repertoires in COVID-19. Sequencing used immunoSEQ multiplex PCR; TCRdb keeps in-frame clones, though not all of them. The repertoire holds about 200,000 clones, approximately 80% seen once, with around 13% in the top ten. The specimen sequenced was peripheral blood. The receptor source for this set is a human donor in a cohort sampled during active COVID-19.

The rearrangement uses TRBV5-4 and TRBJ1-6; D is unclear. Looked up from germline, CDR1 is SGHNT and CDR2 is YYREEE (reference sequence). The germline V and J ends were trimmed by 5 bases and 8 bases, with 17 bases remaining between them. This CDR3 is built from 15 residues. CDR3 loop: CASSPRRAPDSPLHF. In DNA form, the CDR3 reads TGTGCCAGCAGTCCACGCCGCGCCCCGGATTCACCCCTCCACTTT.

The rearrangement uses TRBV2 and TRBJ1-1; D ambiguous. Germline CDR1 reads SNHLY; CDR2 reads FYNNEI. Between the trimmed V and J ends, which lost 8 bases and 0 bases, there was a span of 10 bases. The CDR3 contains 13 residues. The CDR3 reads CASHVTVNTEAFF. The CDR3 DNA follows: TGTGCCAGCCATGTCACAGTGAACACTGAAGCTTTCTTT.

This chain links TRBV11-3 with TRBJ1-6; D ambiguous. CDR1 is SGHNT, CDR2 YENEEA, per germline. Trimming pared 6 bases from V and 6 bases from J, leaving 9 bases between. This CDR3 contains 13 residues. CDR3 region: CASSERRNSPLHF. CDR3 sequence (DNA): TGTGCCAGCAGTGAGCGGCGTAATTCACCCCTCCACTTT.

The chain employs TRBV28 and TRBJ1-2; D is ambiguous. V was trimmed by 3 bases and J by 2 bases, leaving 7 bases between them. CDR1 is MDHEN, CDR2 SYDVKM, per germline. This CDR3 contains 13 residues. CDR3 in DNA: TGTGCCAGCAGTTTGCGGCAGAACTATGGCTACACCTTC. Protein sequence: CASSLRQNYGYTF.

The CDR3 protein is CASSLGGSGGQKLFF. The CDR3 DNA reads as TGTGCCAGCAGCTTAGGCGGGTCAGGGGGGCAAAAACTGTTTTTT. The chain links TRBV7-2 to TRBJ1-4, with 7 nucleotides matching TRBD1. The CDR3 is 15 residues long. CDR1 and CDR2 from the germline V gene are SGHTA and FQGNSA. The V segment lost 1 base and the J segment 9 bases; nucleotides outside the gene matches: 8.

This chain joins TRBV5-6 and TRBJ2-7; D unclear. CDR3 length: 13 residues. The V gene's germline CDR1 is SGHDT and CDR2 YYEEEE. Trimming left V 4 bases short and J 0 bases short, with 8 bases between. CDR3 sequence (DNA): TGTGCCAGCAGCCAGGCCAGCTCCTACGAGCAGTACTTC. Translated, it gives CASSQASSYEQYF. Looking up the rest from reference TRBV5-6 and TRBJ2-7 gives the full variable domain: DAGVTQSPTHLIKTRGQQVTLRCSPKSGHDTVSWYQQALGQGPQFIFQYYEEEERQRGNFPDRFSGHQFPNYSSELNVNALLLGDSALYLCASSQASSYEQYFGPGTRLTVT.

This chain joins TRBV28 and TRBJ1-2, with D possibly TRBD1 on 6 matching bases. The V gene's germline CDR1 is MDHEN and CDR2 SYDVKM. The V end lost 6 bases, the J end lost 5 bases, and 22 bases lay between the germline ends. This CDR3 contains 16 residues. CDR3 amino acids: CASSLTTGPQGYGYTF. CDR3 in DNA: TGTGCCAGCAGCCTAACCACGGGACCCCAGGGGTATGGCTACACCTTC.

This chain links TRBV5-4 with TRBJ1-3; D unresolved. V was cut by 0 bases and J by 0 bases, with 10 bases left in between. CDR3 length: 16 residues. Germline values: CDR1 SGHNT, CDR2 YYREEE (reference sequence). The CDR3 sequence: CASSLDRGYSGNTIYF. As DNA, the CDR3 is TGTGCCAGCAGCTTGGATAGAGGGTACTCTGGAAACACCATATATTTT.

V is TRBV7-2 and J is TRBJ2-7, with 13 positions matching TRBD2. V shed 1 base, J shed 7 bases, and the junction held 1 base outside the gene matches. Germline lookup yields CDR1 SGHTA and CDR2 FQGNSA. The CDR3 extends over 14 amino acids. The CDR3 here is CASSLELAGGEQYF. CDR3 coding DNA: TGTGCCAGCAGCTTAGAACTAGCGGGGGGGGAGCAGTACTTC.

The gene calls are TRBV4-3 and TRBJ2-3; D possibly corresponds to TRBD2 (6 bases). The CDR3 is 17 amino acids. Looked up from germline, CDR1 is LGHNA and CDR2 is YSLEER. V was clipped by 0 bases and J by 0 bases, with 13 bases between them. The CDR3 DNA reads TGCGCCAGCAGCCAAGAGGCGGGGACTCCTAGCACAGATACGCAGTATTTT. This encodes CASSQEAGTPSTDTQYF.

V and J are TRBV7-2 and TRBJ1-2, with TRBD1 matching over 7 bases. This CDR3 is 15 amino acids long. V dropped 4 bases and J dropped 0; count of bases not matched to a gene: 5. Germline lookup yields CDR1 SGHTA and CDR2 FQGNSA. CDR3: CASSSPGGPNYGYTF. The CDR3 bases are TGTGCCAGCAGCTCGCCAGGGGGACCTAACTATGGCTACACCTTC.

The rearrangement joins TRBV2 to TRBJ1-1; D unclear. The CDR3 has 15 amino acids. The V end lost 6 bases, the J end lost 4 bases, and 18 bases lay between the germline ends. The germline V gene has CDR1 SNHLY and CDR2 FYNNEI. CDR3 sequence: CASRMGLMEGTEAFF. The CDR3 region has the DNA TGTGCCAGCAGGATGGGCCTCATGGAGGGCACTGAAGCTTTCTTT.

This chain uses TRBV5-8 with TRBJ1-6; D unclear. Looked up from germline, CDR1 is SGHTS and CDR2 is YDEGEE. Trimming shortened V by 2 bases and J by 7 bases, and 13 bases separated the two germline ends. The CDR3 contains 15 residues. The CDR3: CASSFDGIRNSPLHF. The CDR3 nucleotides read TGTGCCAGCAGCTTCGACGGGATCAGGAATTCACCCCTCCACTTT.

The chain joins TRBV11-2 to TRBJ1-6; D unresolved. V dropped 5 bases and J dropped 7 bases, with 6 bases sitting between them. The CDR3 is made up of 12 amino acids. Germline V lookup: CDR1 SGHAT, CDR2 FQNNGV. The CDR3 reads CASSTTNSPLHF. CDR3 nucleotides: TGTGCCAGCAGCACGACAAATTCACCCCTCCACTTT.

Many counts were recorded for this clone. This chain connects TRBV3-1 (or the pseudogene TRBV3-2) to TRBJ1-2, with D possibly matching TRBD1 (5 bases). Deletions cut 4 bases from V and 6 bases from J, with 12 bases between. The germline CDR1 and CDR2 sequences are LGHDT and YNNKEL (reference sequence). There are 13 residues in the CDR3. The DNA for the CDR3 is TGTGCCAGCAGCCTTTCCGACAGAGATGGCTACACCTTC. Protein sequence: CASSLSDRDGYTF.

Concerning this clone: This may come from a read error, since a much larger clone is one base off. This rearrangement joins TRBV6-5 to TRBJ1-1, with 11 bases identical to TRBD1. This CDR3 contains 13 residues. Per the germline V gene, CDR1 is MNHEY and CDR2 is SVGAGI. J was trimmed by 3 bases and V by 7 bases; bases with no gene match: 1. The DNA of the CDR3 is TGTGCCAGCAAGGGACAGGGGGACACTGAAGCTTTCTTT. It yields the protein CASKGQGDTEAFF.

This chain uses TRBV5-1 with TRBJ1-2; 9 bases agree with TRBD1. CDR1 and CDR2 from the germline V gene are SGHRS and YFSETQ. This CDR3 has 15 residues. The J segment lost 4 bases and the V segment lost 4 bases, leaving 8 bases of the junction unmatched. The chain's CDR3 is CASSATGGAGYGYTF. The DNA of the CDR3 is TGCGCCAGCAGCGCGACAGGGGGAGCCGGCTATGGCTACACCTTC.

This chain uses TRBV19 with TRBJ1-2; D remains ambiguous. Germline V gives CDR1 LNHDA, CDR2 SQIVND (reference sequence). The CDR3 totals 14 residues. Trimming took 3 bases from V and 5 from J, leaving 13 bases between them. This CDR3 is CASSMRANGYGYTF. The CDR3 DNA reads TGTGCCAGTAGTATGCGGGCCAATGGGTATGGCTACACCTTC.

The chain uses TRBV9 and TRBJ2-3; D might be TRBD2 (5 bases). The CDR3 contains 14 residues. Per germline, CDR1 SGDLS and CDR2 YYNGEE. V lost 4 bases and J lost 5, with 14 bases in between. The CDR3 nucleotides are TGTGCCAGCAGCCTCGACGGCACTAGAGATACGCAGTATTTT. Translation gives CASSLDGTRDTQYF.

This clone has just a few counts. V is TRBV9 and J is TRBJ2-3; 9 positions agree with TRBD2. The V gene's germline CDR1 is SGDLS and CDR2 YYNGEE. This CDR3 region has 16 residues. Germline trimming cut 0 bases from V and 1 base from J; bases unmatched to any gene: 3. The DNA of the CDR3 is TGTGCCAGCAGCGTAGACCTAGCGGGACGCACAGATACGCAGTATTTT. This sequence encodes CASSVDLAGRTDTQYF. The variable domain in full, with the rest retrieved from reference TRBV9 and TRBJ2-3, is DSGVTQTPKHLITATGQRVTLRCSPRSGDLSVYWYQQSLDQGLQFLIQYYNGEERAKGNILERFSAQQFPDLHSELNLSSLELGDSALYFCASSVDLAGRTDTQYFGPGTRLTVL.